Described below is a single TCR beta chain sequence and its context. The CDR3 is 13 amino acids. Germline CDR1 reads SGHTA; CDR2 reads FQGTGA. The germline V and J ends were trimmed by 5 bases and 8 bases, with 13 bases remaining between them. These data belong to a study of blood T cell repertoires in COVID-19. Turning to the study itself: In each case, the material was cDNA or gDNA derived from T cells, B-cell-depleted T cells, or PBMCs.

Data came from immunoSEQ multiplex PCR; TCRdb stores just in-frame clones and leaves some out. The sample lists about 130,000 clones, roughly three quarters occurring once. The sequence came from a woman in her 70s with COVID-19, enrolled during active disease. This chain links TRBV7-3 with TRBJ2-1, with no clear D. Sequencing input: peripheral blood. The chain's CDR3 is CASSPRGVDEQFF. The CDR3 region has the DNA TGTGCCAGCAGCCCAAGAGGAGTCGATGAGCAGTTCTTC.